What follows describes a single T cell receptor (beta chain). This record comes from a study of T cells expressing NK-cell markers. Study-wide background: In sorted CD3+CD56+NKG2C+, CD3+CD56+NKG2C- and CD3+CD56-NKG2C+ T cells, TCR beta repertoires were obtained.

Scientists made TCR beta cDNA using 5'RACE template switching with UMIs. TCRdb re-analyzed the 5' RACE reads; it lists each CDR3 protein once, without DNA. The sample has 150,000 to 180,000 distinct CDR3 sequences, and its top ten clones hold around 35%. CDR3 size: 17 residues. CDR1 is LGHNA and CDR2 is YNFKEQ in the germline V gene. This receptor was obtained from a woman in her forties or fifties in good health. Source material: blood T cells: a sorted CD56 or NKG2C T cell subset, CD4+ or CD8+ T cells, or bulk PBMC T cells (not recorded which). The chain joins TRBV4-2 to TRBJ2-1; with no DNA, the TCRdb D assignment of TRBD2 cannot be verified. This chain's CDR3 is CASSQDREGRPYNEQFF.